This T cell receptor beta chain was captured in a study of shared clonotypes between healthy human individuals. As to this clone: Its specificity is unknown.

V was cut by 5 bases and J by 2 bases, with 17 bases left in between. Germline CDR1 and CDR2: SGHRS and YFSETQ. The CDR3 consists of 16 residues. Study-wide results and caveats: Clonotype sharing among donors, it was expected, would be affected by sequencing depth.

For every subset, genomic DNA was evenly distributed across several immunoSEQ plates. Template amounts of roughly 0.3 ug DNA, tens of thousands of T cell genomes, were employed in unsorted PBMC replicate PCRs. Libraries were prepared by immunoSEQ multiplex PCR; TCRdb keeps only in-frame clonotypes and omits some of them. The data show 450,000 or so clones, 70% to 80% seen once. The receptor's source is a middle-aged woman in good health. Some clones in this sample may be carry-over from other donors' samples. Specimen: PBMCs. V gene TRBV5-1 combines with J gene TRBJ2-1; D gene ambiguous. The CDR3 region is CASSYWGIHPYNEQFF. The CDR3 nucleotides are TGCGCCAGCAGTTACTGGGGTATACACCCCTACAATGAGCAGTTCTTC.